This is a list of T cell receptor beta chains from one sample in a study of identifying expanded T cells in peripheral blood. Some clones are missing from TCRdb's copy, which holds only in-frame ones; the method was immunoSEQ multiplex PCR. The sample lists about 74,000 clones, roughly 81% seen once, with 15% to 20% in the top ten. Input material: blood. The receptors were gathered from a person aged 18 to 70 in good health. Each CDR3 is given with its conserved first and last residue. D genes are given only for firm matches. Not all rows give a size; the values are once, few, many and, for expanded clones, a class.

v_call,j_call,d_call,clone_size,cdr3_nt,cdr3_aa
TRBV5-1,TRBJ2-5,TRBD2,.,TGCGCCAGCAGCTTCGGACTAGCGGGAGTGGGGGGAGGGGAGACCCAGTACTTC,CASSFGLAGVGGGETQYF
TRBV14,TRBJ2-2,TRBD1,.,TGTGCCAGCAGCCGTCGGACAGGGGGGAACACCGGGGAGCTGTTTTTT,CASSRRTGGNTGELFF
TRBV29-1,TRBJ2-3,TRBD1,.,TGCAGCGTACAGGGGGCGTTCACAGATACGCAGTATTTT,CSVQGAFTDTQYF
TRBV4-1,TRBJ2-1,.,.,TGCGCCAGCAGCCAGCTAGCCTTAAATGAGCAGTTCTTC,CASSQLALNEQFF
TRBV19,TRBJ1-2,TRBD1,once,TGTGCCAGTAGTCCGGACAGGGAACGCCTGCCGGGCTACACCTTC,CASSPDRERLPGYTF
TRBV5-5,TRBJ2-5,.,.,TGTGCCAGCAGCTTGGATTTCGGGGGCGCGGGAGAGACCCAGTACTTC,CASSLDFGGAGETQYF
TRBV7-9,TRBJ1-4,.,.,TGTGCCAGCAGCTTACGCTTCCAACAAGAGCAAGGAGTCGAAAAACTGTTTTTT,CASSLRFQQEQGVEKLFF
TRBV5-5,TRBJ2-1,.,.,TGTGCCAGCAGCCCCGTGGAGGGGTCCTACAATGAGCAGTTCTTC,CASSPVEGSYNEQFF
TRBV14,TRBJ2-7,.,.,TGTGCCAGCAGCCAATTCTACGAGCAGTACTTC,CASSQFYEQYF
TRBV27,TRBJ1-2,.,.,TGTGCCAGCAGTTCCACAGCAGGGGGCTACACCTTC,CASSSTAGGYTF
TRBV4-2,TRBJ1-4,TRBD1,.,TGTGCCAGCAGCCAAGAGTATTCAACAGGGGGATATGAAAAACTGTTTTTT,CASSQEYSTGGYEKLFF
TRBV18,TRBJ2-7,TRBD2,.,TGTGCCAGCTCACCCTTAGCGGGAGGGCCTCTCGAGCAGTACTTC,CASSPLAGGPLEQYF
TRBV12-2,TRBJ2-2,.,.,TGTGCAAGTCGACCAGAGGGCGCCGGGGAGCTGTTTTTT,CASRPEGAGELFF
TRBV29-1,TRBJ2-7,.,.,TGCAGCGTTGGTACAGGAAAGGGCTACGAGCAGTACTTC,CSVGTGKGYEQYF
TRBV30,TRBJ2-5,.,.,TGTGCCTGGACCCCCTCCTTGGGGACCCAGTACTTC,CAWTPSLGTQYF
TRBV29-1,TRBJ1-1,.,once,TGCAGCGTGGTACTTCGGACTGAAGCTTTCTTT,CSVVLRTEAFF
TRBV5-1,TRBJ2-7,.,.,TGCGCCAGCAGCTTGGCCACAGGGAGGTCGTTATACGAGCAGTACTTC,CASSLATGRSLYEQYF
TRBV4-1,TRBJ1-1,TRBD1,.,TGCGCCAGCAGCCAACCCATTGGGACAGAGACTGAAGCTTTCTTT,CASSQPIGTETEAFF
TRBV7-9,TRBJ1-1,.,.,TGTGCCAGCAGCTTAGAAGTGGGAGAAGCTTTCTTT,CASSLEVGEAFF
TRBV28,TRBJ2-3,TRBD2,.,TGTGCCAGCAGGTCTCTCCCGGGACTAGCGGGAGCAGATACGCAGTATTTT,CASRSLPGLAGADTQYF
TRBV6-5,TRBJ1-1,.,few,TGTGCCAGCAGTAGAGGACAGTCTGAAGCTTTCTTT,CASSRGQSEAFF
TRBV30,TRBJ1-1,.,.,TGTGCCTGGAGTGTGGCCTTATCCTGGGGCGACACTGAAGCTTTCTTT,CAWSVALSWGDTEAFF
TRBV19,TRBJ2-7,.,.,TGTGCCAGTAGTATACAGGAACGGCACGAGCAGTACTTC,CASSIQERHEQYF
TRBV7-6,TRBJ2-7,TRBD1,few,TGTGCCAGCAGCTTAGCGGTGACAGGGGACGAGCAGTACTTC,CASSLAVTGDEQYF
TRBV6-1,TRBJ1-6,TRBD1,once,TGTGCCAGCAGCGTAGACAGGGGTTTGAATTCACCCCTCCACTTT,CASSVDRGLNSPLHF